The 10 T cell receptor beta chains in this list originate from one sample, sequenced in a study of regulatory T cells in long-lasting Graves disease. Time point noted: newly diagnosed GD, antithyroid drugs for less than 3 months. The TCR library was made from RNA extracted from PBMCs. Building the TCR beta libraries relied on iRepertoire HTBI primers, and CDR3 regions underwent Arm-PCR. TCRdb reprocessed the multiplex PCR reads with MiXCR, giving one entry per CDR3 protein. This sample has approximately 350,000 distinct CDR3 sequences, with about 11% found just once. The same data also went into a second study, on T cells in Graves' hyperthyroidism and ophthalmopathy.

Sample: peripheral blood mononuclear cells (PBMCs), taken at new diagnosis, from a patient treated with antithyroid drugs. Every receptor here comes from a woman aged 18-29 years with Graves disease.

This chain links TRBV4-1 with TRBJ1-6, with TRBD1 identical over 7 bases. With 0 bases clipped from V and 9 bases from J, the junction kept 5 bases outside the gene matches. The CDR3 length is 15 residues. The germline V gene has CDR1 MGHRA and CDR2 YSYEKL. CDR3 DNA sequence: TGCGCCAGCAGCCAAGAGGGGACAGAGAGTTCACCCCTCCACTTT. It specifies CASSQEGTESSPLHF.

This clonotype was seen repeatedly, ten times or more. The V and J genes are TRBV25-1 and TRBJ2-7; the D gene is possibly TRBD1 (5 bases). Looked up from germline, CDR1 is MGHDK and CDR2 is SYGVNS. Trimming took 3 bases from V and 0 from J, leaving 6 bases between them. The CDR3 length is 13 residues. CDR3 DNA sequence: TGTGCCAGCAGTGACAGGGACTCCTACGAGCAGTACTTC. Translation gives CASSDRDSYEQYF.

CDR3 nucleotides: TGTGCCAGCAGTTCTTCCTACCCAGCCAAAAACATTCAGTACTTC. It is translated as CASSSSYPAKNIQYF. The chain is built from TRBV27 and TRBJ2-4, with no clear D. Germline CDR1 MNHEY, CDR2 SMNVEV (reference sequence). Trimming pared 4 bases from V and 0 bases from J, leaving 10 bases between. The CDR3 is made up of 15 amino acids.

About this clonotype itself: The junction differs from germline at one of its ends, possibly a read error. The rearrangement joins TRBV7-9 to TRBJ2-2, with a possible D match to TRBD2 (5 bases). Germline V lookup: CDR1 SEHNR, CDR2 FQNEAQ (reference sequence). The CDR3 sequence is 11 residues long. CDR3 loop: CATRPTGELVF. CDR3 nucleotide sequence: TGTGCCACCCGGCCCACCGGGGAGCTGGTTTTT. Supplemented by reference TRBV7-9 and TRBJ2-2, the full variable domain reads DTGVSQNPRHKITKRGQNVTFRCDPISEHNRLYWYRQTLGQGPEFLTYFQNEAQLEKSRLLSDRFSAERPKGSFSTLEIQRTEQGDSAMYLCATRPTGELVFGEGSRLTVL.

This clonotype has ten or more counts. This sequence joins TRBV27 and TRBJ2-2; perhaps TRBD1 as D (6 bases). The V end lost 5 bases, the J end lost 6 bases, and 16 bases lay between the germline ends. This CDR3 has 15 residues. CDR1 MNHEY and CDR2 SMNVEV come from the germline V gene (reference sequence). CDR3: CASSTQGSFPGELFF. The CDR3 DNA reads TGTGCCAGCAGTACGCAGGGGAGTTTTCCCGGGGAGCTGTTTTTT.

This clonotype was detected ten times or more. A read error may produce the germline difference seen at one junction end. The CDR3 nucleotides are TGTGCCAGCAGCCAAGATCGGACGTATAACTATGGCTACACCTTC. This encodes CASSQDRTYNYGYTF. The chain employs TRBV4-3 and TRBJ1-2; D remains ambiguous. Germline CDR1 reads LGHNA; CDR2 reads YSLEER. This CDR3 region has 15 residues.

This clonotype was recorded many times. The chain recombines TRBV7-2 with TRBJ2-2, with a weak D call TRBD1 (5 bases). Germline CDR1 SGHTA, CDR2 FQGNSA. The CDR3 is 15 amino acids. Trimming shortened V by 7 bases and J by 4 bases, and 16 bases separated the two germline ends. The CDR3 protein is CASTRIWGPTGELFF. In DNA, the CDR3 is TGTGCCAGCACCCGCATCTGGGGCCCCACCGGGGAGCTGTTTTTT.

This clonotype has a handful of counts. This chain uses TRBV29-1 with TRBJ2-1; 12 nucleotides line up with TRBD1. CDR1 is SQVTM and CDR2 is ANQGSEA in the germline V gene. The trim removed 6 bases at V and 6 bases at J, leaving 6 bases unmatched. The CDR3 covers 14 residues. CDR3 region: CSVSRDRGPNEQFF. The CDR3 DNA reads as TGCAGCGTGAGCCGGGACAGGGGGCCCAATGAGCAGTTCTTC.

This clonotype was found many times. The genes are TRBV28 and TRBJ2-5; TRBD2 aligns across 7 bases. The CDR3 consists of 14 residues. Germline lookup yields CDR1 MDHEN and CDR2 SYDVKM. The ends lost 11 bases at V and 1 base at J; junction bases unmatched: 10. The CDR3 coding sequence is TGTGCCGGCCGTTCTAGCGGCACCCAAGAGACCCAGTACTTC. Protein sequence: CAGRSSGTQETQYF. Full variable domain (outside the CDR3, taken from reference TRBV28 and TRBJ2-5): DVKVTQSSRYLVKRTGEKVFLECVQDMDHENMFWYRQDPGLGLRLIYFSYDVKMKEKGDIPEGYSVSREKKERFSLILESASTNQTSMYLCAGRSSGTQETQYFGPGTRLLVL.

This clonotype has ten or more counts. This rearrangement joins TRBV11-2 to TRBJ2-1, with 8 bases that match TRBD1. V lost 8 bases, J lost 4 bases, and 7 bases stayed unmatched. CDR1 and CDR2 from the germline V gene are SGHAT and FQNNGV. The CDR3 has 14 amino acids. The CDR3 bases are TGTGCCAGCCACAGGACAGGGATTTACAATGAGCAGTTCTTC. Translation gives CASHRTGIYNEQFF.